These 25 T cell receptor beta chains were sequenced from one sample in a study of graft-versus-host responses after intestinal transplantation. No antigen has been identified for these receptors. The table came from immunoSEQ multiplex PCR; TCRdb's copy has only in-frame clones and leaves some out. The sample lists 85,000 to 100,000 clones, just under 95% occurring once. Sequences were derived from unstimulated CD8+ T cells sorted from spleen or lymph node cells, sampled before transplant. The receptors stem from a human donor who was the organ donor for an intestinal transplant.

This chain uses TRBV2 with TRBJ2-7; D possibly corresponds to TRBD2 (6 bases). The CDR3 is made up of 13 amino acids. The germline V and J ends were trimmed by 10 bases and 0 bases, with 13 bases remaining between them. The germline V gene has CDR1 SNHLY and CDR2 FYNNEI. CDR3 in DNA: TGTGCCATACTACGGGAGAGCTCCTACGAGCAGTACTTC. Its protein is CAILRESSYEQYF.

V usage is TRBV15 and J usage is TRBJ2-7, with 10 positions matching TRBD2. This CDR3 is built from 15 residues. V gave up 5 bases and J gave up 5 bases; unmatched junction bases: 9. Germline V lookup: CDR1 LNHNV, CDR2 YYDKDF (reference sequence). The CDR3 DNA reads TGTGCCACCAGCGAAACTAGCGGGATATTCGACGAGCAGTACTTC. It is translated as CATSETSGIFDEQYF.

This clone was found once. The rearrangement uses TRBV28 and TRBJ2-1; TRBD2 matches at 7 bases. The V segment lost 5 bases and the J segment 2 bases; nucleotides outside the gene matches: 15. In germline, CDR1 is MDHEN, CDR2 SYDVKM. The CDR3 contains 18 residues. The DNA for the CDR3 is TGTGCCAGCAGTCACTCAGGTAGCGGGCCAAGCCCCTACAATGAGCAGTTCTTC. Residues: CASSHSGSGPSPYNEQFF.

The J gene is TRBJ2-3, the V gene TRBV10-2; no definite D call. This CDR3 is 12 amino acids long. Looked up from germline, CDR1 is WSHSY and CDR2 is SAAADI. V lost 3 bases to trimming and J lost 5 bases, with 6 bases between them. This CDR3 is CASSESLDTQYF. CDR3 DNA sequence: TGCGCCAGCAGTGAATCGTTAGATACGCAGTATTTT.

J is TRBJ2-3 and V is TRBV5-1; tentatively, D is TRBD1 (6 bases). The CDR3 is made up of 15 amino acids. Trimming took 3 bases from V and 2 from J, leaving 13 bases between them. The germline gives CDR1 SGHRS, CDR2 YFSETQ. CDR3 residues: CASSWGPDYTDTQYF. CDR3 nucleotide sequence: TGCGCCAGCAGCTGGGGGCCTGATTACACAGATACGCAGTATTTT.

The chain combines TRBV11-2 with TRBJ2-7, with D perhaps matching TRBD2 (5 bases). This CDR3 is built from 18 residues. Germline V gene sequence: CDR1 SGHAT, CDR2 FQNNGV. The germline V and J ends were trimmed by 3 bases and 3 bases, with 24 bases remaining between them. The chain's CDR3 is CASSLVPPTAKGGYEQYF. The CDR3 DNA is TGTGCCAGCAGCTTGGTCCCCCCTACCGCCAAAGGAGGCTACGAGCAGTACTTC.

Here the CDR3 reads CASSLNRASYEQYF. Here the CDR3 DNA reads TGTGCCAGCAGTTTAAACAGGGCATCCTACGAGCAGTACTTC. The chain links TRBV28 to TRBJ2-7, with D possibly TRBD1 on 6 matching bases. The CDR3 is made up of 14 amino acids. CDR1 is MDHEN, CDR2 SYDVKM, per germline. V lost 2 bases and J lost 1, with 9 bases in between.

The chain is built from TRBV10-2 and TRBJ2-3, with D perhaps matching TRBD1 (5 bases). Germline-derived CDR1 and CDR2 are WSHSY and SAAADI. Trimming removed 11 bases from V and 0 bases from J, with 15 bases in between. The CDR3 spans 14 residues. CDR3 coding DNA: TGCGCCGACGTCGTAGGGGAAAGCACAGATACGCAGTATTTT. Translated, it gives CADVVGESTDTQYF.

This sequence joins TRBV30 and TRBJ2-1; 13 bases are shared with TRBD2. The germline V gene has CDR1 GTSNPN and CDR2 SVGIG (reference sequence). The J segment lost 7 bases and the V segment lost 8 bases, leaving 8 bases of the junction unmatched. This CDR3 region has 14 residues. CDR3 sequence (DNA): TGTGCCGGCCGGACTAGCGGGAGTTTAAATGAGCAGTTCTTC. Translating gives CAGRTSGSLNEQFF.

The DNA of the CDR3 is TGTGCCATCGCTACCGGGACAGGGGCTTCAGAGACCCAGTACTTC. Encoded protein: CAIATGTGASETQYF. The rearrangement uses TRBV10-3 and TRBJ2-5; 10 positions agree with TRBD1. The CDR3 sequence is 15 residues long. Germline V lookup: CDR1 ENHRY, CDR2 SYGVKD. J lost 4 bases, V lost 8 bases, and 10 bases had no gene match.

This chain joins TRBV30 and TRBJ1-2; 8 bases are shared with TRBD1. Germline CDR1 and CDR2: GTSNPN and SVGIG (reference sequence). The CDR3 is 14 residues long. The V segment lost 3 bases and the J segment 4 bases; nucleotides outside the gene matches: 7. The CDR3 loop reads CAWSTGQVLYGYTF. DNA for the CDR3: TGTGCCTGGAGCACGGGACAGGTCCTCTATGGCTACACCTTC.

This chain links TRBV2 with TRBJ2-2; D remains unclear. This CDR3 has 14 residues. V was trimmed by 7 bases and J by 1 base, leaving 10 bases between them. Germline CDR1 is SNHLY and CDR2 is FYNNEI. CDR3: CASKHRQNTGELFF. Written as DNA, the CDR3 is TGTGCCAGCAAGCACCGACAGAACACCGGGGAGCTGTTTTTT.

V usage is TRBV28 and J usage is TRBJ1-5; TRBD1 is a possible D gene (6 bases). This CDR3 is built from 17 residues. V was cut by 3 bases and J by 1 base, with 16 bases left in between. Germline loops: CDR1 MDHEN, CDR2 SYDVKM. Here the CDR3 reads CASSFVRRGASNQPQHF. CDR3 nucleotides: TGTGCCAGCAGTTTTGTAAGGCGGGGGGCAAGCAATCAGCCCCAGCATTTT.

The chain couples TRBV13 to TRBJ1-1; D unclear. The V gene's germline CDR1 is PRHDT and CDR2 FYEKMQ (reference sequence). CDR3 length: 11 amino acids. V shed 8 bases and J shed 0 bases, with 4 bases lying between them. DNA for the CDR3: TGTGCCAGCGGGCTGAACACTGAAGCTTTCTTT. As protein: CASGLNTEAFF.

This clone was seen a handful of times. The rearrangement links TRBV30 to TRBJ2-1, with 7 positions matching TRBD2. V lost 3 bases and J lost 15; bases outside the gene matches: 8. The CDR3 contains 11 residues. Germline V gene lookup returns CDR1 GTSNPN and CDR2 SVGIG (reference sequence). The CDR3 DNA is TGTGCCTGGAGGCTAGCGGTAGGCACGTTCTTC. It translates to CAWRLAVGTFF.

Notes on this clone: Lacking the conserved final phenylalanine or tryptophan, this CDR3 likely reflects a read error. No DNA is shown, since the ends of the CDR3 on it are uncertain; the CDR3 is the one TCRdb lists. The rearrangement links TRBV5-1 to TRBJ2-4; the table's D gene call, TRBD1, was not cross checked with the DNA. Ends included, the CDR3 has 9 residues. Per the germline V gene, CDR1 is SGHRS and CDR2 is YFSETQ. The CDR3 is CASSRGPAR.

V is TRBV27 and J is TRBJ2-3; 7 bases map to TRBD1. Trimming cost V 6 bases and J 0 bases; bases outside gene matches: 0. The CDR3 runs 13 residues. Germline V gene data show CDR1 as MNHEY and CDR2 as SMNVEV (reference sequence). The CDR3 spells CASRDRSTDTQYF. In nucleotides, the CDR3 is TGTGCCAGCAGGGACAGGAGCACAGATACGCAGTATTTT.

This chain connects TRBV28 to TRBJ2-3; D not resolved. The germline gives CDR1 MDHEN, CDR2 SYDVKM. V was pared by 9 bases and J by 2 bases, with 18 bases between. The length of the CDR3 is 15 residues. The DNA of the CDR3 is TGTGCCAGTTCAGTGAATACATACAACACAGATACGCAGTATTTT. It specifies CASSVNTYNTDTQYF.

The chain joins TRBV19 to TRBJ2-2, with 10 nucleotides matching TRBD2. Germline V lookup: CDR1 LNHDA, CDR2 SQIVND (reference sequence). Trimming removed 7 bases from V and 7 bases from J; junction bases left unmatched: 12. This CDR3 is 16 amino acids long. In nucleotides, the CDR3 is TGTGCCAGTACCCATCGGGCTAGCGGGAGCGGCGGGGAGCTGTTTTTT. Translating gives CASTHRASGSGGELFF.

This sequence joins TRBV5-1 and TRBJ2-3; 11 nucleotides match TRBD2. The germline gives CDR1 SGHRS, CDR2 YFSETQ. There are 18 residues in the CDR3. Germline trimming cut 4 bases from V and 1 base from J; bases unmatched to any gene: 11. CDR3 residues: CASSTQLPGLAGTDTQYF. The CDR3 DNA reads as TGCGCCAGCAGCACACAGTTACCGGGACTAGCGGGCACAGATACGCAGTATTTT.

The chain uses TRBV15 and TRBJ1-4; a weak D match, TRBD1 (5 bases). V was shortened by 3 bases and J by 0 bases, with 20 bases between the two germline ends. The CDR3 runs 19 residues. The germline gives CDR1 LNHNV, CDR2 YYDKDF (reference sequence). CDR3 sequence (DNA): TGTGCCACCAGCAGGCCAGCGGGTGCCCGGGGGGCAACTAATGAAAAACTGTTTTTT. Translated: CATSRPAGARGATNEKLFF.

This rearrangement joins TRBV7-9 to TRBJ2-3, with D perhaps matching TRBD1 (5 bases). The length of the CDR3 is 16 residues. Trimming pared 5 bases from V and 2 bases from J, leaving 17 bases between. Germline CDR1 and CDR2: SEHNR and FQNEAQ (reference sequence). In DNA, the CDR3 is TGTGCCAGCAGCAGGGGTGACTGGTTAAACACAGATACGCAGTATTTT. Translation: CASSRGDWLNTDTQYF.

This chain links TRBV19 with TRBJ2-7; 8 nucleotides align to TRBD2. The V and J ends lost 4 bases and 4 bases, in that order; junction bases with no gene match: 15. This CDR3 has 17 residues. The V gene's germline CDR1 is LNHDA and CDR2 SQIVND (reference sequence). CDR3 in amino acids: CASSNALQSGSGYEQYF. For the CDR3, the DNA is TGTGCCAGTAGTAACGCGTTACAAAGCGGGAGCGGTTACGAGCAGTACTTC.

This clone was seen just once. This chain joins TRBV4-1 and TRBJ2-1, with 8 bases aligning to TRBD2. Unmatched junction bases numbered 9, after V lost 4 bases and J lost 4 bases. The CDR3 consists of 16 residues. In germline, CDR1 is MGHRA, CDR2 YSYEKL. The CDR3 region is CASSLLALAVYNEQFF. Written as DNA, the CDR3 is TGCGCCAGCAGCCTCCTCGCACTAGCGGTTTACAATGAGCAGTTCTTC.

Only one count was recorded for this clone. This chain links TRBV4-1 with TRBJ2-7; tentative D call: TRBD1 (6 bases). V lost 4 bases and J 1 base, leaving 20 bases between the germline ends. The CDR3 consists of 17 residues. Looked up from germline, CDR1 is MGHRA and CDR2 is YSYEKL. CDR3 sequence reads: CASSLRTVSIMSYEQYF. CDR3 sequence (DNA): TGCGCCAGCAGCCTTCGGACAGTAAGTATAATGTCCTACGAGCAGTACTTC.